This note documents a single TCR beta chain sequence. What it recognizes is unknown. The source of the sample is a study of cytomegalovirus exposure and HLA in healthy donors. Background on the study: As an earlier analysis found, around 190 million T cells yielded approximately 110 million unique TCR beta sequences. Findings and caveats of the study: Evidence from a later analysis indicated that most CMV-associated TCR beta chains looked HLA-restricted. Other equally common chains were less clonally expanded than HLA-associated TCR beta chains, a later analysis showed. Trimming of TCR beta V- and J-genes showed a link, identified in a later analysis, to a missense DCLRE1C variant.

The PCR was carried out with 60 Vbeta primers and 13 Jbeta primers. Clones were sequenced by immunoSEQ multiplex PCR, and TCRdb holds only the in-frame ones, with some missing. Of roughly 150,000 clones in the sample, 64% were seen once. The V end was cut by 2 bases, the J end by 5 bases, with 14 bases between. This CDR3 region has 14 residues. Germline CDR1 is SGHRS and CDR2 is YFSETQ. Sequenced input: PBMCs. The source is a woman in her twenties or thirties in good health and CMV-seropositive. The chain links TRBV5-1 to TRBJ2-7, with a weak D call TRBD2 (6 bases). This chain's CDR3 is CASSFAAGYDEQYF. CDR3 nucleotides: TGCGCCAGCAGCTTCGCTGCGGGGTACGACGAGCAGTACTTC.